Reported below is one T cell receptor beta chain. The data derive from a study of blood T cell repertoires in COVID-19. Study in general: Samples came from the United States, Italy and Spain, spanning acute and convalescent COVID-19.

Data came from immunoSEQ multiplex PCR; TCRdb stores just in-frame clones and leaves some out. The repertoire has around 70,000 clones, roughly 87% of them found once; the top ten carry 29%. Trimming cost V 5 bases and J 4 bases, with 11 bases left between them. The CDR3 spans 13 residues. Germline CDR1 and CDR2: LNHDA and SQIVND (reference sequence). The sample was peripheral blood. This TCR came from an elderly woman with active or convalescent COVID-19. The gene calls are TRBV19 and TRBJ1-2; possible D gene TRBD1, 5 bases. CDR3 in DNA: TGTGCCAGTAGTGTGTCGGGGGGCTATGGCTACACCTTC. Protein sequence: CASSVSGGYGYTF.